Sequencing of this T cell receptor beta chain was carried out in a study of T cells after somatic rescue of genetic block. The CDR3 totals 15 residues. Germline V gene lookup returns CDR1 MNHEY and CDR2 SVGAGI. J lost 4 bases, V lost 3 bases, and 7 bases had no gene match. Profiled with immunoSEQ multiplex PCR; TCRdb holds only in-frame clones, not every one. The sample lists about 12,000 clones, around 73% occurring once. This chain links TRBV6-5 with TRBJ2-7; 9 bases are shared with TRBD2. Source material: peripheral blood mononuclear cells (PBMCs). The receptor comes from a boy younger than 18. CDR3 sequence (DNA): TGTGCCAGCAGTTATCAGGCGGGGGGGCAGTACGAGCAGTACTTC. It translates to CASSYQAGGQYEQYF.